This T cell receptor (beta chain) was sequenced for a study of CD8 T cells in Susac syndrome (dated by TCRdb to between 2018 and 2021). For the study in its entirety: Repertoire sequencing was used to test whether CD8+ T cell activation and differentiation in Susac syndrome was antigen driven. What the work shows at the level of the full study, not this receptor alone: The number of individuals in the TCR sequencing and HLA analysis was acknowledged as relatively small.

RNA was extracted with the RNeasy kit and roughly 0.45 to 1 ug was reverse transcribed using random hexamers. TCR beta CDR3 regions were amplified with the immunoSEQ multiplex PCR assay covering 54 Vbeta and 13 Jbeta segments. Bias from PCR amplification was corrected by using a synthetic template baseline for primer optimization and for computational correction. Regarding the original processing steps: Only productive sequences were kept, with reads annotated to V, D and J genes according to IMGT and analyzed in immunoSEQ Analyzer. Clonality was calculated as one minus the Shannon entropy normalized by log2 of the number of productive unique sequences. Public and private clones were assessed among the 100 most prevalent clones of each patient and control. A clone was defined as Susac-specific if it was absent from the healthy and MS cohorts, from roughly 990 published viral clones and from other ImmuneACCESS disease sequences. Using fastp at Q25 and MiXCR, TCRdb reprocessed the public reads and kept productive beta chains. Rows with one shared CDR3 protein collapse into an entry with the most common genes and DNA. Here the V and J calls rest on TCRdb's processing, not on the authors' analysis. A total of approximately 160,000 distinct CDR3 sequences appear in this sample, 94% of them only once. The leading ten clones occupy around 0.093% of the sample.

As regards this clonotype: It lacks a known antigen. Within one base of it there is no much larger clone, and no base qualities were kept.

High-throughput TCR beta sequencing profiled peripheral blood CD8+ and CD4+ T cells from healthy donors, Susac syndrome patients and multiple sclerosis patients. The multiple sclerosis controls were treatment-naive patients whose relapsing-remitting disease, either stable or active, fulfilled the revised McDonald criteria. Bulk CD8+ and CD4+ T cells were purified by magnetic negative isolation, whereas CD8+ TEMRA cells were enriched by FACS. Blood was collected in EDTA tubes and processed within 24 hours, with PBMCs isolated through density gradient centrifugation. PBMCs intended for TCR sequencing were frozen in liquid nitrogen and were later thawed in a 37 degrees C water bath. The sorted or isolated CD4+, CD8+ and CD8+ TEMRA cells reached a purity of at least 90%. The CDR3 goes from the cysteine to the phenylalanine over 12 residues. The CDR3 DNA has 36 bases and is translated from base 1. V loses 4 bases of germline sequence and J loses 8 bases, and the interval between the two ends is 12 bases. The CDR1 and CDR2 encoded by the germline V gene are SGDLS and YYNGEE.

The specimen sequenced was CD4+ T cells from PBMCs. The V gene is TRBV9 and the J gene is TRBJ1-2; there is no confident call for the D gene. This TCR was sampled from a human donor with multiple sclerosis. The CDR3 loop reads CASSHPGYGYTF. The DNA reads as follows: TGTGCCAGCAGCCATCCCGGGTACGGCTACACCTTC.